The 32 T cell receptor beta chains below all came from one sample that was sequenced in a study of control samples from healthy donors and cancer patients. The data were produced by immunoSEQ multiplex PCR, yet TCRdb's version contains in-frame clones alone and is incomplete. The table lists 100,000 to 120,000 clones, 82% of them singletons, with around 6.4% in the top ten. The material sequenced was blood. The source of these receptors is a man aged 18 to 30 in good health.

The rearrangement uses TRBV10-2 and TRBJ2-7; TRBD2 aligns across 15 bases. CDR3 length equals 15 residues. The germline CDR1 and CDR2 sequences are WSHSY and SAAADI. V shed 5 bases and J 7 bases; nucleotides not matched to a gene: 6. The CDR3 is CASSRTSGGAEEQYV. CDR3 coding DNA: TGCGCCAGCAGTAGGACTAGCGGGGGGGCCGAGGAGCAGTACGTC.

This clone was observed a few times. The chain employs TRBV7-9 and TRBJ1-5, with 9 bases identical to TRBD1. The length of the CDR3 is 14 residues. From germline, CDR1 is SEHNR and CDR2 FQNEAQ (reference sequence). The J segment lost 4 bases and the V segment lost 3 bases, leaving 1 base of the junction unmatched. Written as DNA, the CDR3 is TGTGCCAGCAGCTTTGGACAGGGGAATCAGCCCCAGCATTTT. Its protein product is CASSFGQGNQPQHF.

The chain's CDR3 is CASSFSGKSYEQYF. The CDR3 region has the DNA TGTGCCAGCAGTTTTAGTGGGAAGTCCTACGAGCAGTACTTC. V and J are TRBV28 and TRBJ2-7; the D is unclear. CDR1 MDHEN and CDR2 SYDVKM come from the germline V gene. CDR3 size: 14 residues. The V gene lost 3 bases and the J gene lost 1 base, with 10 bases spanning the gap.

The chain carries TRBV4-3 and TRBJ1-1; the D gene is possibly TRBD1 (6 bases). CDR1 LGHNA and CDR2 YSLEER come from the germline V gene. This CDR3 has 16 residues. The germline V and J ends were trimmed by 0 bases and 10 bases, with 21 bases remaining between them. The DNA of the CDR3 is TGCGCCAGCAGCCAAGACGGGCAGGGGTATTATTTCGGAGCTTTCTTT. Protein product: CASSQDGQGYYFGAFF.

V usage is TRBV7-6 and J usage is TRBJ2-1; 12 nucleotides match TRBD2. Germline assignment: CDR1 SGHVS and CDR2 FNYEAQ. Losses at the gene ends were 6 bases for V and 6 bases for J; bases not matched to a gene: 6. The CDR3 is 15 amino acids. The CDR3 DNA is TGTGCCAGCAGGTCTCTAGCGGGGGGGTTCAATGAGCAGTTCTTC. As protein: CASRSLAGGFNEQFF.

The CDR3 spells CAWSVISGASSGGYTF. CDR3 in DNA: TGTGCCTGGAGTGTAATTTCGGGTGCCTCCAGCGGGGGCTACACCTTC. The chain uses TRBV30 and TRBJ1-2; D gene uncertain. Germline V CDR1 and CDR2: GTSNPN, SVGIG (reference sequence). Trimming shortened V by 0 bases and J by 8 bases, and 22 bases separated the two germline ends. The CDR3 runs 16 residues.

The chain employs TRBV7-8 and TRBJ2-1; D remains unclear. CDR3 length: 11 amino acids. Trimming stripped 2 bases from V and 7 bases from J, with 3 bases between. Looked up from germline, CDR1 is SGHVS and CDR2 is FQNEAQ. The CDR3 DNA reads as TGTGCCAGCAGCTTAAAGAATGAGCAGTTCTTC. This gives the protein CASSLKNEQFF.

The chain joins TRBV11-2 to TRBJ2-7; no reliable D call. The CDR3 consists of 14 residues. The germline V and J ends were trimmed by 1 base and 4 bases, with 11 bases remaining between them. Germline CDR1 is SGHAT and CDR2 is FQNNGV. The CDR3 nucleotides read TGTGCCAGCAGCTTAGTCGGAACGGCTTACGAGCAGTACTTC. It yields the protein CASSLVGTAYEQYF.

The rearrangement joins TRBV5-4 to TRBJ1-2; D is unresolved. The CDR3 length is 14 residues. V was clipped by 4 bases and J by 5 bases, with 15 bases between them. Per germline, CDR1 SGHNT and CDR2 YYREEE (reference sequence). The CDR3 DNA follows: TGTGCCAGCAGCACTTCCGGGGTTACTTATGGCTACACCTTC. It yields the protein CASSTSGVTYGYTF.

This chain links TRBV19 with TRBJ1-1, with TRBD1 matching over 11 bases. There are 16 residues in the CDR3. V lost 7 bases and J lost 4; bases outside the gene matches: 11. Germline CDR1 reads LNHDA; CDR2 reads SQIVND (reference sequence). The CDR3 reads CASNSPGTGGGTEAFF. The CDR3 DNA reads as TGTGCCAGTAACAGTCCCGGGACAGGGGGTGGCACTGAAGCTTTCTTT.

This clone was detected a few times. This chain uses TRBV7-2 with TRBJ2-5; TRBD1 agrees at 7 bases. CDR1 is SGHTA, CDR2 FQGNSA, per germline. This CDR3 is built from 14 residues. Trimming cost V 5 bases and J 2 bases; bases outside gene matches: 5. CDR3 sequence (DNA): TGTGCCAGCAGCCCGACAGGGTTACAAGAGACCCAGTACTTC. Its protein product is CASSPTGLQETQYF.

The genes are TRBV9 and TRBJ1-1; no clear D. The length of the CDR3 is 11 residues. CDR1 SGDLS and CDR2 YYNGEE come from the germline V gene. Trimming took off 0 bases at V and 6 bases at J, with 3 bases between the two ends. CDR3 protein: CASSVGAEAFF. The CDR3 nucleotides are TGTGCCAGCAGCGTAGGGGCTGAAGCTTTCTTT.

V is TRBV5-5 and J is TRBJ2-5, with 10 bases that match TRBD2. Germline assignment: CDR1 SGHKS and CDR2 YYEKEE (reference sequence). This CDR3 is built from 18 residues. V dropped 0 bases and J dropped 2; count of bases not matched to a gene: 10. The CDR3 loop is CASSLAAGGLRRQETQYF. CDR3 DNA sequence: TGTGCCAGCAGCTTGGCAGCGGGGGGGCTCAGGCGACAAGAGACCCAGTACTTC.

This clone was detected ten times or more. This chain uses TRBV5-1 with TRBJ1-2; D gene uncertain. The V gene lost 0 bases and the J gene lost 2 bases, with 8 bases spanning the gap. Germline lookup yields CDR1 SGHRS and CDR2 YFSETQ. CDR3 length: 14 residues. Here the CDR3 DNA reads TGCGCCAGCAGCTTGGTGGCGGACAACTATGGCTACACCTTC. This translates into CASSLVADNYGYTF.

In its sample, this clone was seen once. The J gene is TRBJ2-1, the V gene TRBV6-1, with a weak D call TRBD2 (6 bases). Germline V gene lookup returns CDR1 MNHNS and CDR2 SASEGT. Deletions cut 3 bases from V and 2 bases from J, with 11 bases between. CDR3 length equals 15 residues. The chain's CDR3 is CASSDGEATYNEQFF. Written as DNA, the CDR3 is TGTGCCAGCAGTGACGGGGAGGCAACCTACAATGAGCAGTTCTTC.

The chain uses TRBV6-6 and TRBJ2-1; TRBD2 matches 8 bases. CDR3 length: 15 residues. J lost 0 bases, V lost 6 bases, and 4 bases had no gene match. Germline CDR1 and CDR2: MNHNY and SVGAGI (reference sequence). CDR3 nucleotides: TGTGCCAGCAGCCGGACTAGCCCCTCCTACAATGAGCAGTTCTTC. Amino acid sequence: CASSRTSPSYNEQFF.

The chain recombines TRBV19 with TRBJ1-5, with 9 bases fitting TRBD1. Germline CDR1 is LNHDA and CDR2 is SQIVND (reference sequence). The CDR3 totals 19 residues. V dropped 2 bases and J dropped 0; count of bases not matched to a gene: 11. In DNA, the CDR3 is TGTGCCAGTAGTATATGGGGGGGGACAGGGACATATAGCAATCAGCCCCAGCATTTT. Translation gives CASSIWGGTGTYSNQPQHF.

The chain carries TRBV27 and TRBJ1-1; possibly TRBD1 for D (5 bases). The CDR3 is made up of 13 amino acids. Germline CDR1 and CDR2: MNHEY and SMNVEV (reference sequence). V lost 6 bases and J 0 bases, leaving 8 bases between the germline ends. CDR3 DNA: TGTGCCAGCAGGGGGCAAATGAACACTGAAGCTTTCTTT. Translating gives CASRGQMNTEAFF.

J is TRBJ2-1 and V is TRBV10-1; 9 bases match TRBD2. The germline gives CDR1 WNHNN, CDR2 SYGVQD (reference sequence). There are 14 residues in the CDR3. V gave up 4 bases and J gave up 13 bases; unmatched junction bases: 11. Here the CDR3 reads CASSAGGGGSQQFF. CDR3 sequence (DNA): TGCGCCAGCAGTGCTGGCGGGGGGGGATCGCAACAGTTCTTC.

This chain connects TRBV5-5 to TRBJ2-5; no definite D call. This CDR3 comprises 12 residues. The germline V and J ends were trimmed by 2 bases and 5 bases, with 7 bases remaining between them. Germline CDR1 SGHKS, CDR2 YYEKEE (reference sequence). The CDR3 DNA follows: TGTGCCAGCAGCTTTATTGGTGAGACCCAGTACTTC. Amino acid sequence: CASSFIGETQYF.

Regarding this clone: The same CDR3 also results from other DNA sequences found in this sample. The rearrangement joins TRBV7-2 to TRBJ2-5, with TRBD2 identical over 10 bases. Germline CDR1 is SGHTA and CDR2 is FQGNSA. The V gene end was trimmed by 2 bases and the J gene end by 4 bases; junction bases not matched to a gene: 4. There are 15 residues in the CDR3. The CDR3 reads CASSLSGGDRETQYF. CDR3 nucleotides: TGTGCCAGCAGCTTAAGCGGGGGGGATCGAGAGACCCAGTACTTC.

The gene calls are TRBV19 and TRBJ1-2; no clear D. This CDR3 region has 14 residues. Germline V gene sequence: CDR1 LNHDA, CDR2 SQIVND (reference sequence). V was cut by 0 bases and J by 8 bases, with 13 bases left in between. CDR3 in DNA: TGTGCCAGTAGTATAGACAGATACACGGGCGGCTACACCTTC. Translation: CASSIDRYTGGYTF.

The CDR3 loop reads CASSYLPIFAGGVTDTQYF. The DNA of the CDR3 is TGTGCCAGCAGTTATCTCCCTATCTTTGCGGGGGGGGTCACAGATACGCAGTATTTT. The gene calls are TRBV6-2 or TRBV6-3 and TRBJ2-3; the match to TRBD2 covers 9 bases. V trimming: 3 bases; J trimming: 2 bases; junction bases outside the gene matches: 15. This CDR3 region has 19 residues. Germline assignment: CDR1 MNHEY and CDR2 SVGEGT.

The genes are TRBV5-6 and TRBJ1-1; unclear D gene. The V gene's germline CDR1 is SGHDT and CDR2 YYEEEE. V shed 0 bases and J shed 0 bases, with 9 bases lying between them. The CDR3 covers 15 residues. The CDR3 DNA sequence: TGTGCCAGCAGCTTGGTAGCTCGGATGAACACTGAAGCTTTCTTT. Translating gives CASSLVARMNTEAFF. The full variable domain, completed using reference TRBV5-6 and TRBJ1-1, is DAGVTQSPTHLIKTRGQQVTLRCSPKSGHDTVSWYQQALGQGPQFIFQYYEEEERQRGNFPDRFSGHQFPNYSSELNVNALLLGDSALYLCASSLVARMNTEAFFGQGTRLTVV.

The chain recombines TRBV13 with TRBJ1-1; no clear D. The germline V gene has CDR1 PRHDT and CDR2 FYEKMQ (reference sequence). V shed 5 bases and J shed 8 bases, with 18 bases lying between them. The CDR3 length is 14 residues. CDR3 in amino acids: CASSTPGEGMEAFF. The CDR3 bases are TGTGCCAGCAGCACCCCGGGAGAGGGAATGGAAGCTTTCTTT.

This clone was detected only a few times. The chain joins TRBV6-6 to TRBJ2-7, with D perhaps TRBD2 (5 bases). CDR1 is MNHNY and CDR2 is SVGAGI in the germline V gene (reference sequence). The V gene lost 7 bases and the J gene lost 2 bases, with 15 bases spanning the gap. The CDR3 covers 14 residues. DNA of the CDR3: TGTGCCAGCACTTCTCGAGCCGGGGCCTACGAGCAGTACGTC. The encoded protein is CASTSRAGAYEQYV.

In regard to this clone: The sample has other DNA sequences that encode this CDR3 too. The CDR3 DNA reads as TGTGCCAGCAGCCCCAGAGGACAGGGAGACTATGGCTACACCTTC. This encodes CASSPRGQGDYGYTF. The genes are TRBV7-8 and TRBJ1-2, with 8 bases fitting TRBD1. The CDR3 has 15 residues. Germline CDR1 and CDR2: SGHVS and FQNEAQ. J was trimmed by 3 bases and V by 5 bases; bases with no gene match: 8.

As concerns this clone: The sample contains more than one DNA sequence encoding this CDR3. The rearrangement uses TRBV28 and TRBJ1-5; D gene uncertain. V lost 3 bases to trimming and J lost 1 base, with 4 bases between them. The CDR3 consists of 13 residues. Per the germline V gene, CDR1 is MDHEN and CDR2 is SYDVKM. The CDR3 nucleotides are TGTGCCAGCAGTTTTCAGAGCAATCAGCCCCAGCATTTT. Protein product: CASSFQSNQPQHF.

The chain joins TRBV6-5 to TRBJ2-3; 7 bases align to TRBD2. CDR3 size: 14 residues. The J segment lost 2 bases and the V segment lost 7 bases, leaving 6 bases of the junction unmatched. Germline CDR1 reads MNHEY; CDR2 reads SVGAGI. This chain's CDR3 is CASTGSGATDTQYF. CDR3 nucleotides: TGTGCCAGCACGGGGAGCGGGGCCACAGATACGCAGTATTTT.

V and J are TRBV29-1 and TRBJ2-2; no reliable D call. This CDR3 spans 12 amino acids. Germline loops: CDR1 SQVTM, CDR2 ANQGSEA. Trimming pared 7 bases from V and 4 bases from J, leaving 10 bases between. The CDR3 loop reads CSALAVTGELFF. The CDR3 nucleotides are TGCAGCGCCCTCGCCGTCACCGGGGAGCTGTTTTTT.

This clone was recorded many times. This sequence joins TRBV6-1 and TRBJ1-1; tentative D call: TRBD1 (5 bases). The CDR3 consists of 14 residues. Germline V CDR1 and CDR2: MNHNS, SASEGT. V was clipped by 2 bases and J by 4 bases, with 11 bases between them. The CDR3 nucleotides are TGTGCCAGCAGTGAATCAGGGATAGGCACTGAAGCTTTCTTT. The encoded protein is CASSESGIGTEAFF.

The V call is TRBV6-6, the J call TRBJ2-7; D not resolved. The CDR3 contains 11 residues. Germline values: CDR1 MNHNY, CDR2 SVGAGI (reference sequence). V lost 2 bases to trimming and J lost 7 bases, with 6 bases between them. The CDR3 bases are TGTGCCAGCAGTTACATCAATGAGCAGTACTTC. Translating gives CASSYINEQYF.